These 8 T cell receptor beta chains were all obtained from the same sample, sequenced in a study of blood T cell repertoires in COVID-19. This table comes from immunoSEQ multiplex PCR, and its TCRdb copy is limited to in-frame clones, with some not included. The repertoire holds 220,000 or so clones, with approximately 91% as singletons. The sample comprised peripheral blood. All receptors come from a man aged 60-69 years who had recovered from COVID-19.

The V and J genes are TRBV14 and TRBJ2-7, with TRBD2 identical over 9 bases. The germline gives CDR1 SGHDN, CDR2 FVKESK. J was trimmed by 2 bases and V by 3 bases; bases with no gene match: 5. The CDR3 spans 15 residues. As DNA, the CDR3 is TGTGCCAGCAGCCATCCGCGCGGGAGGGCCTACGAGCAGTACTTC. Amino acid sequence: CASSHPRGRAYEQYF.

This chain links TRBV5-4 with TRBJ1-1, with D possibly matching TRBD1 (6 bases). Germline CDR1 and CDR2: SGHNT and YYREEE (reference sequence). V was shortened by 3 bases and J by 4 bases, with 16 bases between the two germline ends. The CDR3 consists of 15 residues. CDR3 residues: CASSWAGAGVTEAFF. The CDR3 nucleotides are TGTGCCAGCAGCTGGGCTGGGGCAGGGGTCACTGAAGCTTTCTTT.

V is TRBV9 and J is TRBJ1-3, with TRBD1 as a possible D gene (6 bases). The germline gives CDR1 SGDLS, CDR2 YYNGEE. V lost 4 bases and J lost 5, with 13 bases in between. The CDR3 contains 14 residues. The CDR3 protein is CASSLVGGRNTIYF. The CDR3 DNA reads TGTGCCAGCAGCCTGGTGGGGGGGCGAAACACCATATATTTT.

On this clone: This sample includes further DNA sequences coding for the same CDR3. J is TRBJ1-5 and V is TRBV18; 9 nucleotides agree with TRBD1. Germline trimming cut 0 bases from V and 4 bases from J; bases unmatched to any gene: 1. CDR1 is KGHSH, CDR2 LQKENI, per germline. The CDR3 is 15 residues long. The CDR3 nucleotides are TGTGCCAGCTCACCACCGGGACAGGGAAATCAGCCCCAGCATTTT. As protein: CASSPPGQGNQPQHF.

This clone showed up just a few times. The chain couples TRBV28 to TRBJ1-6, with D possibly being TRBD1 (6 bases). V was pared by 1 base and J by 7 bases, with 11 bases between. The length of the CDR3 is 15 residues. CDR1 is MDHEN and CDR2 is SYDVKM in the germline V gene. The CDR3 DNA sequence: TGTGCCAGCAGTTTATACACTACAGGGAATTCACCCCTCCACTTT. Protein: CASSLYTTGNSPLHF. Complete variable domain (other parts from reference TRBV28 and TRBJ1-6): DVKVTQSSRYLVKRTGEKVFLECVQDMDHENMFWYRQDPGLGLRLIYFSYDVKMKEKGDIPEGYSVSREKKERFSLILESASTNQTSMYLCASSLYTTGNSPLHFGNGTRLTVT.

This sequence joins TRBV28 and TRBJ1-2, with D uncertain. Trimming took off 5 bases at V and 8 bases at J, with 21 bases between the two ends. This CDR3 has 15 amino acids. Per germline, CDR1 MDHEN and CDR2 SYDVKM. Here the CDR3 DNA reads TGTGCCAGCAGTCCTTCCGGAGGACCCGTAGGAGGCTACACCTTC. It encodes CASSPSGGPVGGYTF.

DNA of the CDR3: TGTGCCAGCAGCTTTATAACAGGGACGGACAATCAGCCCCAGCATTTT. It codes for CASSFITGTDNQPQHF. V is TRBV5-4 and J is TRBJ1-5; perhaps TRBD1 as D (6 bases). The V end lost 2 bases, the J end lost 3 bases, and 15 bases lay between the germline ends. The CDR3 extends over 16 amino acids. Looked up from germline, CDR1 is SGHNT and CDR2 is YYREEE (reference sequence).

This chain links TRBV7-9 with TRBJ1-5; perhaps TRBD1 as D (5 bases). The CDR3 has 14 residues. Germline CDR1 and CDR2: SEHNR and FQNEAQ (reference sequence). Trimming cost V 1 base and J 5 bases, with 9 bases left between them. The CDR3 coding sequence is TGTGCCAGCAGCTTAGAAGGGGCTTATCAGCCCCAGCATTTT. As protein: CASSLEGAYQPQHF.